The following is a T cell receptor beta chain sequence with its context. Its antigen is not known. Assay: immunoSEQ multiplex PCR; the TCRdb copy retains only in-frame clones and omits some. The data contain tens of thousands of clones, over 85% of them seen just once; the ten biggest clones take up 3% to 4%. The germline V and J ends were trimmed by 4 bases and 4 bases, with 8 bases remaining between them. CDR3 length: 13 residues. Per the germline V gene, CDR1 is MRHNA and CDR2 is SNTAGT. This entry belongs to a study of glioma-infiltrating T cells after dendritic cell vaccination. Whole-study findings and limits: Survival was not directly related to TCR clonality in these patients.

The sequence derives from a human donor with glioblastoma. The V gene is TRBV6-4, the J gene TRBJ1-5; D not certain. Specimen: blood, collected before dendritic cell vaccination. The CDR3 coding sequence is TGTGCCAGCAGTGTGGAACAGAATCAGCCCCAGCATTTT. It codes for CASSVEQNQPQHF.